Shown below are 32 T cell receptor beta chains from a single sample sequenced in a study of Graves' ophthalmopathy and Graves' hyperthyroidism. The TCR beta CDR3 regions underwent amplification from RNA transcripts. A first-round RT-PCR used HTBI primers, followed by a second-round multiplex PCR. A single record per CDR3 protein comes from TCRdb applying MiXCR to the multiplex PCR reads. The sample lists 300,000 to 450,000 distinct CDR3 sequences, about a sixth occurring once. The sequencing input was peripheral blood. The receptor source for this set is an adult woman with stable Graves' hyperthyroidism.

This clonotype was seen a handful of times. The chain is built from TRBV10-3 and TRBJ1-2; 12 nucleotides line up with TRBD1. Germline assignment: CDR1 ENHRY and CDR2 SYGVKD. The CDR3 runs 15 residues. V lost 6 bases, J lost 4 bases, and 6 bases stayed unmatched. CDR3 in DNA: TGTGCCATCAGGGGACAGGGGGCGACTGGCTATGGCTACACCTTC. Its protein product is CAIRGQGATGYGYTF.

This clonotype showed up many times. This chain links TRBV28 with TRBJ1-1, with unresolved D. Germline V gives CDR1 MDHEN, CDR2 SYDVKM. The CDR3 has 11 residues. Trimming took 8 bases from V and 3 from J, leaving 7 bases between them. The DNA of the CDR3 is TGTGCCAGCGGGCCGGACACTGAAGCTTTCTTT. Its translation is CASGPDTEAFF.

This chain uses TRBV5-1 with TRBJ1-5; D perhaps matches TRBD1 (6 bases). The germline V and J ends were trimmed by 0 bases and 4 bases, with 11 bases remaining between them. The length of the CDR3 is 15 residues. CDR1 SGHRS and CDR2 YFSETQ come from the germline V gene. The CDR3 loop reads CASSLAGAWNQPQHF. The CDR3 DNA sequence: TGCGCCAGCAGCTTGGCAGGGGCCTGGAATCAGCCCCAGCATTTT.

The chain employs TRBV6-2 or TRBV6-3 and TRBJ1-2; tentatively, D is TRBD1 (6 bases). The ends were cut back, 6 bases at V and 8 bases at J, with 16 bases in the middle. Per germline, CDR1 MNHEY and CDR2 SVGEGT. The length of the CDR3 is 13 residues. CDR3 residues: CASSTRRGGGYTF. CDR3 sequence (DNA): TGTGCCAGCAGCACCCGGCGAGGGGGAGGCTACACCTTC.

This clonotype was seen many times. The chain uses TRBV13 and TRBJ2-5, with D perhaps matching TRBD1 or TRBD2 (5 bases each). Germline values: CDR1 PRHDT, CDR2 FYEKMQ (reference sequence). CDR3 length: 16 residues. V was shortened by 3 bases and J by 5 bases, with 19 bases between the two germline ends. The CDR3 DNA follows: TGTGCCAGCAGCTTGTTCAGGGAGAAGACCTCGGAGACCCAGTACTTC. This sequence encodes CASSLFREKTSETQYF.

This clonotype was observed many times. The genes are TRBV20-1 and TRBJ2-5; D is unresolved. The CDR3 length is 15 residues. Trimming removed 6 bases from V and 5 bases from J, with 22 bases in between. CDR1 and CDR2 (germline): DFQATT, SNEGSKA (reference sequence). The CDR3 nucleotides read TGCAGTGCCACGCATACCTCCGGTTTCGGGGAGACCCAGTACTTC. Translation gives CSATHTSGFGETQYF.

The chain joins TRBV27 to TRBJ1-5; D is uncertain. V was clipped by 6 bases and J by 2 bases, with 8 bases between them. Germline V gene data show CDR1 as MNHEY and CDR2 as SMNVEV (reference sequence). CDR3 length: 13 amino acids. The CDR3 spells CASRGFGNQPQHF. The CDR3 DNA reads TGTGCCAGCAGGGGCTTTGGCAATCAGCCCCAGCATTTT.

In its sample, this clonotype was seen a few times. V gene TRBV29-1 combines with J gene TRBJ2-2; D not resolved. Germline V gene sequence: CDR1 SQVTM, CDR2 ANQGSEA. V shed 5 bases and J shed 5 bases, with 6 bases lying between them. CDR3 length equals 11 residues. Written as DNA, the CDR3 is TGCAGCGTTTGGGATACCGGGGAGCTGTTTTTT. It translates to CSVWDTGELFF.

The V and J genes are TRBV4-3 and TRBJ2-7; 7 positions agree with TRBD2. CDR1 and CDR2 (germline): LGHNA, YSLEER. After removal of 0 bases from V and 2 bases from J, the junction contained 10 bases not matched to a gene. The CDR3 loop spans 17 amino acids. The CDR3 reads CASSQDIGARGAYEQYF. In DNA, the CDR3 is TGCGCCAGCAGCCAAGATATTGGGGCCCGGGGGGCCTACGAGCAGTACTTC.

This clonotype was found a few times. The chain uses TRBV3-1 and TRBJ2-2, with TRBD2 matching 7 bases. V shed 5 bases, J shed 8 bases, and the junction held 11 bases outside the gene matches. CDR3 length equals 15 residues. CDR1 is LGHDT, CDR2 YNNKEL, per germline (reference sequence). The CDR3 sequence: CASSSLGGRRGELFF. The DNA for the CDR3 is TGTGCCAGCAGCTCCCTGGGAGGGCGGCGTGGGGAGCTGTTTTTT. The variable domain in full, completed from reference TRBV3-1 and TRBJ2-2, reads DTAVSQTPKYLVTQMGNDKSIKCEQNLGHDTMYWYKQDSKKFLKIMFSYNNKELIINETVPNRFSPKSPDKAHLNLHINSLELGDSAVYFCASSSLGGRRGELFFGEGSRLTVL.

This clonotype was observed many times. The junction departs from germline at one end; a sequencing error may be responsible. J is TRBJ1-1 and V is TRBV28, with a tentative D call TRBD1 (6 bases). Germline CDR1 MDHEN, CDR2 SYDVKM. There are 16 residues in the CDR3. The CDR3 region is CTSSLTGGGMNTEAFF. In DNA, the CDR3 is TGTACCAGCAGTTTGACTGGGGGCGGTATGAACACTGAAGCTTTCTTT.

This clonotype occurred many times. V gene TRBV28 combines with J gene TRBJ2-7; 7 nucleotides match TRBD2. The CDR3 contains 14 residues. V lost 2 bases, J lost 1 base, and 2 bases stayed unmatched. Germline loops: CDR1 MDHEN, CDR2 SYDVKM. For the CDR3, the DNA is TGTGCCAGCAGTTTACCCGGGGGGTCCTACGAGCAGTACTTC. It is translated as CASSLPGGSYEQYF.

Ten or more counts support this clonotype. The CDR3 here is CSAWTSGSEQYF. The CDR3 nucleotides are TGCAGTGCTTGGACTAGCGGGAGCGAGCAGTACTTC. The V call is TRBV20-1, the J call TRBJ2-7; 13 bases are a match to TRBD2. The CDR3 consists of 12 residues. Germline loops: CDR1 DFQATT, CDR2 SNEGSKA (reference sequence). V was pared by 5 bases and J by 6 bases, with 1 base of the junction left unmatched.

This clonotype was picked up many times. The V and J genes are TRBV6-2 or TRBV6-3 and TRBJ2-4; 10 bases are a match to TRBD2. CDR1 and CDR2 (germline): MNHEY, SVGEGT. The length of the CDR3 is 15 residues. The junction had 5 bases not matched to a gene; V was cut back by 7 bases and J by 2 bases. The CDR3 DNA sequence: TGTGCCAGCAACGCACTAGCGGGAACCAAAAACATTCAGTACTTC. Protein: CASNALAGTKNIQYF.

The table lists this clonotype with many counts. The rearrangement joins TRBV7-6 to TRBJ2-5; D possibly corresponds to TRBD1 (5 bases). The V end lost 1 base, the J end lost 5 bases, and 17 bases lay between the germline ends. Germline V gives CDR1 SGHVS, CDR2 FNYEAQ. The length of the CDR3 is 16 residues. The CDR3: CASSLVGARLGETQYF. As DNA, the CDR3 is TGTGCCAGCAGCTTAGTAGGGGCTCGATTGGGGGAGACCCAGTACTTC.

CDR3 coding DNA: TGCAGTGCTTTCAGGGGGATGAACACTGAAGCTTTCTTT. This gives the protein CSAFRGMNTEAFF. This chain links TRBV20-1 with TRBJ1-1, with TRBD1 matching over 7 bases. The germline V gene encodes CDR1 DFQATT and CDR2 SNEGSKA (reference sequence). The CDR3 has 13 amino acids. Trimming cost V 5 bases and J 0 bases; bases outside gene matches: 3.

This clonotype was detected ten times or more. J is TRBJ2-3 and V is TRBV20-1; D is unclear. V dropped 6 bases and J dropped 4 bases, with 8 bases sitting between them. The CDR3 contains 11 residues. The germline CDR1 and CDR2 sequences are DFQATT and SNEGSKA (reference sequence). The CDR3 DNA reads TGCAGTGCCCGAAAGGCAGATACGCAGTATTTT. Translated, it gives CSARKADTQYF.

The sample holds many counts of this clonotype. The chain has TRBV6-2 or TRBV6-3 and TRBJ2-7; possible D gene TRBD1, 6 bases. Between the trimmed V and J ends, which lost 2 bases and 6 bases, there was a span of 8 bases. Germline V gives CDR1 MNHEY, CDR2 SVGEGT. The length of the CDR3 is 12 residues. The CDR3 protein is CASSYGGTEQYF. As DNA, the CDR3 is TGTGCCAGCAGTTACGGGGGCACCGAGCAGTACTTC.

This clonotype was seen many times. V gene TRBV20-1 combines with J gene TRBJ1-1; D gene unclear. V lost 6 bases, J lost 3 bases, and 26 bases lay in between. The CDR3 runs to 17 residues. CDR1 is DFQATT, CDR2 SNEGSKA, per germline (reference sequence). CDR3 residues: CSATKSLSGSAYTEAFF. As DNA, the CDR3 is TGCAGTGCAACCAAATCCCTTTCAGGTTCAGCTTACACTGAAGCTTTCTTT.

On this clonotype itself: This clone may be a read error of a much larger clone one base away. The chain combines TRBV2 with TRBJ2-5; D gene uncertain. This CDR3 has 15 residues. Germline lookup yields CDR1 SNHLY and CDR2 FYNNEI. Written as DNA, the CDR3 is TGTGCCATCAGTGAAGCACGGGTCCCTGGCCAGACCCAGTACTTC. It yields the protein CAISEARVPGQTQYF.

This clonotype was detected many times. The chain couples TRBV28 to TRBJ2-4; 8 positions match TRBD1. J lost 1 base, V lost 4 bases, and 9 bases had no gene match. The V gene's germline CDR1 is MDHEN and CDR2 SYDVKM. The CDR3 is 17 amino acids. DNA for the CDR3: TGTGCCAGCAGTTGGGACAGGCGGGGTTTTGCCAAAAACATTCAGTACTTC. Translated: CASSWDRRGFAKNIQYF. The variable domain in full, with the rest retrieved from reference TRBV28 and TRBJ2-4, is DVKVTQSSRYLVKRTGEKVFLECVQDMDHENMFWYRQDPGLGLRLIYFSYDVKMKEKGDIPEGYSVSREKKERFSLILESASTNQTSMYLCASSWDRRGFAKNIQYFGAGTRLSVL.

This clonotype was detected ten times or more. This chain's CDR3 is CASSEESNRSTSPLHF. The CDR3 region has the DNA TGTGCCAGCAGTGAAGAATCAAACAGATCAACTTCACCCCTCCACTTT. The rearrangement links TRBV2 to TRBJ1-6; no clear D. Germline assignment: CDR1 SNHLY and CDR2 FYNNEI. This CDR3 has 16 amino acids. V gave up 1 base and J gave up 9 bases, with 16 bases separating them.

The V call is TRBV24-1, the J call TRBJ1-2; TRBD1 agrees at 7 bases. J was trimmed by 4 bases and V by 4 bases; bases with no gene match: 5. There are 14 residues in the CDR3. Germline-derived CDR1 and CDR2 are KGHDR and SFDVKD. The CDR3 bases are TGTGCCACCAGTGACGGGGACAGACTCTATGGCTACACCTTC. It specifies CATSDGDRLYGYTF.

This sequence joins TRBV5-1 and TRBJ2-7; the match to TRBD1 covers 7 bases. CDR3 length: 19 residues. The germline V gene has CDR1 SGHRS and CDR2 YFSETQ. V lost 3 bases and J lost 0; bases outside the gene matches: 18. CDR3 DNA sequence: TGCGCCAGCAGCTACCGGTTGACGATGGACAGGACCCACTCCTACGAGCAGTACTTC. Its protein product is CASSYRLTMDRTHSYEQYF.

This clonotype was counted only a few times. The chain couples TRBV5-1 to TRBJ2-7, with 14 bases identical to TRBD2. The CDR3 runs 16 residues. Germline CDR1 reads SGHRS; CDR2 reads YFSETQ. V lost 4 bases, J lost 6 bases, and 9 bases stayed unmatched. CDR3 in DNA: TGCGCCAGCAGCGGGACGGGACTAGCGGGAGCCCGCGAGCAGTACTTC. This gives the protein CASSGTGLAGAREQYF.

There are many counts of this clonotype. The V gene is TRBV28, the J gene TRBJ2-7, with TRBD2 matching 9 bases. Trimming took 2 bases from V and 3 from J; bases not matched to a gene: 5. This CDR3 comprises 15 residues. Germline-derived CDR1 and CDR2 are MDHEN and SYDVKM. DNA for the CDR3: TGTGCCAGCAGTTTAGCGGGAGGGTCGAACTACGAGCAGTACTTC. Amino acid sequence: CASSLAGGSNYEQYF. Combining the CDR3 with reference TRBV28 and TRBJ2-7 gives the whole variable domain DVKVTQSSRYLVKRTGEKVFLECVQDMDHENMFWYRQDPGLGLRLIYFSYDVKMKEKGDIPEGYSVSREKKERFSLILESASTNQTSMYLCASSLAGGSNYEQYFGPGTRLTVT.

At least ten counts were recorded for this clonotype. The rearrangement joins TRBV28 to TRBJ2-4; D may match TRBD1 or TRBD2 (5 bases each). CDR1 is MDHEN and CDR2 is SYDVKM in the germline V gene. This CDR3 comprises 15 residues. V gave up 6 bases and J gave up 8 bases, with 20 bases separating them. CDR3 loop: CASSPERDVLDIQYF. The CDR3 region has the DNA TGTGCCAGCAGCCCGGAACGGGACGTCTTAGACATTCAGTACTTC.

This clonotype has a count of ten or more. This CDR3 is CASSWRESSYEQYF. Written as DNA, the CDR3 is TGTGCCAGCAGCTGGCGGGAGTCCTCCTACGAGCAGTACTTC. This sequence joins TRBV7-2 and TRBJ2-7, with TRBD2 identical over 7 bases. The CDR3 consists of 14 residues. CDR1 SGHTA and CDR2 FQGNSA come from the germline V gene. The junction had 3 bases not matched to a gene; V was cut back by 4 bases and J by 0 bases.

The chain uses TRBV11-2 and TRBJ2-5; 13 bases are shared with TRBD2. The CDR3 contains 17 residues. Germline CDR1 reads SGHAT; CDR2 reads FQNNGV. J gave up 2 bases and V 8 bases, and 11 bases lay outside the gene matches. CDR3 coding DNA: TGTGCCAGCGCTACACTTGGGGGACTAGCGGGACAAGAGACCCAGTACTTC. This gives the protein CASATLGGLAGQETQYF.

This clonotype was counted at least ten times. The chain employs TRBV20-1 and TRBJ2-7, with a weak D call TRBD1 (6 bases). Germline lookup yields CDR1 DFQATT and CDR2 SNEGSKA (reference sequence). CDR3 length: 13 amino acids. V was pared by 4 bases and J by 6 bases, with 16 bases between. In DNA form, the CDR3 reads TGCAGTGCTAAGACCTCCGGGACACGCGAGCAGTACTTC. Protein: CSAKTSGTREQYF.

This clonotype came up many times. The chain couples TRBV27 to TRBJ1-2; D call uncertain. The CDR3 is made up of 13 amino acids. Germline-derived CDR1 and CDR2 are MNHEY and SMNVEV (reference sequence). V was shortened by 5 bases and J by 7 bases, with 14 bases between the two germline ends. As DNA, the CDR3 is TGTGCCAGCAGTCTCTCCCGGGCGGGTGGCTACACCTTC. The encoded protein is CASSLSRAGGYTF.

The sample holds many counts of this clonotype. The chain joins TRBV7-2 to TRBJ1-5, with 8 bases identical to TRBD1. V trimming: 2 bases; J trimming: 4 bases; junction bases outside the gene matches: 4. CDR1 is SGHTA, CDR2 FQGNSA, per germline. This CDR3 spans 15 amino acids. CDR3 sequence (DNA): TGTGCCAGCAGCTTACAGCAGGGGGCAAATCAGCCCCAGCATTTT. It encodes CASSLQQGANQPQHF.